The entry below describes one T cell receptor beta chain. Its antigen is as yet unknown. Primers: 60 V beta forward and 13 J beta reverse. TCRdb's copy holds only in-frame clones and misses some; the assay was immunoSEQ multiplex PCR. This sample has fewer than 85,000 clones; over 75% occur once, and the top ten carry approximately 2%. These data are taken from a study of glioma-infiltrating T cells after dendritic cell vaccination. In the study overall: Patients received autologous tumor lysate-pulsed dendritic cell vaccination between about 2003 and 2013. Findings and caveats of the study: Survival was not directly related to TCR clonality in these patients.

Time point given: after dendritic cell vaccination, including at tumor progression/relapse. Per germline, CDR1 MNHEY and CDR2 SMNVEV (reference sequence). CDR3 size: 15 residues. The junction had 7 bases not matched to a gene; V was cut back by 2 bases and J by 6 bases. The sample here was blood, taken after dendritic cell vaccination. The chain links TRBV27 to TRBJ1-2, with 9 bases identical to TRBD1. The sequence came from a human donor with glioblastoma. CDR3 amino acids: CASSLGYRGLDGYTF. CDR3 bases: TGTGCCAGCAGTTTAGGGTACAGGGGGCTGGATGGCTACACCTTC.